This T cell receptor beta chain derives from a study of regulatory T cells. Study outcomes and limitations: Regulatory T cells showed the strongest V-J pair restriction and V/J gene skewing among patient repertoires. Hydrophobic residues at CDR3 positions 6 and 7 were enriched in conventional CD4+ T cells of CD3G-deficient patients.

V was clipped by 0 bases and J by 4 bases, with 8 bases between them. The V gene's germline CDR1 is SGHRS and CDR2 YFSETQ. The CDR3 consists of 14 residues. Patients aged 2 to 39 years had fewer naive and more memory CD4+ and CD8+ T cells. Sorting split CD4+ cells into CD25-high CD127-low Tregs and CD25-low CD127-high conventional T cells. Primers: 52 TRBV forward and 13 TRBJ reverse. Measured with immunoSEQ multiplex PCR; TCRdb has only the in-frame clones, and not every one. The repertoire consists of fewer than 20,000 clones, with 84% occurring once and the leading ten covering around 8%. This clone has just a few counts. Its specificity is not known.

Sequencing was performed on conventional CD4+ T cells sorted from blood. This clonotype originated in a person in their thirties with CD3G deficiency. The rearrangement uses TRBV5-1 and TRBJ1-3; no firm D call. The CDR3 bases are TGCGCCAGCAGCTTGGGGGCGCCGGGAAACACCATATATTTT. Its protein product is CASSLGAPGNTIYF.